A selection of T cell receptor beta chains follows, all from one sample in a study of T cells in Graves' hyperthyroidism and ophthalmopathy. One entry per CDR3 protein, called by TCRdb with MiXCR from the multiplex PCR reads. The table has some 580,000 distinct CDR3 sequences, around 16% seen once. The specimen was blood. The receptors here all came from a woman aged 40 to 50 with Graves' ophthalmopathy. Both conserved end residues are part of each CDR3.

>TRBV11-2|TRBJ1-4
CASGWGYGKEKLFF
>TRBV12-5|TRBJ1-3
CASGYQSGNTIYF
>TRBV14|TRBJ1-3
CASSRQGLSGNTIYF
>TRBV5-1|TRBJ1-1
CASSSGQPNTEAFF
>TRBV14|TRBJ2-5
CASSQAMGRGETQYF
>TRBV18|TRBJ2-5
CASSQGQRETQYF
>TRBV18|TRBJ2-1
CASSPYSGNEQFF
>TRBV18|TRBJ2-3
CASSPPDGDRTDTQYF
>TRBV2|TRBJ1-2
CASSRTFSGDDYGYTF
>TRBV6-4|TRBJ2-5
CASTSRPETQYF
>TRBV5-1|TRBJ2-5
CASSLASNYQETQYF
>TRBV7-9|TRBJ2-1
CAGGGQGVNEQFF
>TRBV5-1|TRBJ1-2
CASSMDGFAYGYTF
>TRBV5-1|TRBJ2-7
CASSLWTGNAEQYF